This section outlines one TCR beta chain sequence together with its context. Its antigen is not known. This sample is part of a study of memory CD4+ T cells and cytomegalovirus serostatus. General observations from the study: About 40% of the roughly 160 known CMV-associated TCRbeta sequences appeared in CD4+ memory. Repertoires predicted CMV serostatus with median bootstrapped AUC of 0.95.

Per the authors' pipeline: Out-of-frame sequences were removed, leaving about 2.2 million distinct TCRbeta sequences. Only in-frame clones appear in the TCRdb table, and some are missing; sequencing was by immunoSEQ multiplex PCR. Clone size and V and J calls were adopted from that table, with D and trimming inferred from the DNA. The sample records about 29,000 clones, about 80% being singletons. Single viable CD3+CD4+CD8-CD45RO+ cells were sorted as the memory CD4+ T cells. CMV serostatus came from serum IgG against pp150, pp28, p38, p52. Material for sequencing was memory CD4+ T cells from blood. The receptor was isolated from an adult in good health and CMV-seronegative.

CDR3 DNA: TGCGCCAGCAAGACTAGCGGGGGCACAGATACGCAGTATTTT. Translating it yields CASKTSGGTDTQYF. This chain uses TRBV5-1 with TRBJ2-3; 11 nucleotides agree with TRBD2. Per germline, CDR1 SGHRS and CDR2 YFSETQ. V lost 6 bases, J lost 1 base, and 1 base stayed unmatched. The CDR3 runs 14 residues.